Presented here are 4 T cell receptor beta chains from one specimen sequenced in a study of blood T cell repertoires in COVID-19. Produced via immunoSEQ multiplex PCR; TCRdb's table is partial and in-frame only. This table holds about 150,000 clones, about 87% found once. Sequenced: peripheral blood. The receptors shown here come from a man aged 55 to 69 with active or convalescent COVID-19.

The V gene is TRBV5-1, the J gene TRBJ1-5; 10 positions agree with TRBD1. The length of the CDR3 is 14 residues. The germline V gene encodes CDR1 SGHRS and CDR2 YFSETQ. Trimming cost V 4 bases and J 5 bases; bases outside gene matches: 3. The CDR3 DNA reads TGCGCCAGCAGCCTGGACAGGGGGGATCAGCCCCAGCATTTT. It specifies CASSLDRGDQPQHF. The full variable domain, with the rest looked up from reference TRBV5-1 and TRBJ1-5, is KAGVTQTPRYLIKTRGQQVTLSCSPISGHRSVSWYQQTPGQGLQFLFEYFSETQRNKGNFPGRFSGRQFSNSRSEMNVSTLELGDSALYLCASSLDRGDQPQHFGDGTRLSIL.

The rearrangement links TRBV28 to TRBJ2-7; 11 positions match TRBD2. CDR1 and CDR2 from the germline V gene are MDHEN and SYDVKM. The length of the CDR3 is 15 residues. J gave up 2 bases and V 6 bases, and 6 bases lay outside the gene matches. The CDR3 DNA reads as TGTGCCAGCAGATCCATAGCGGGAGGGCCCTACGAGCAGTACTTC. Protein: CASRSIAGGPYEQYF.

V is TRBV7-2 and J is TRBJ2-1, with unresolved D. The V gene's germline CDR1 is SGHTA and CDR2 FQGNSA. This CDR3 is 12 amino acids long. V gave up 1 base and J gave up 10 bases, with 8 bases separating them. Here the CDR3 DNA reads TGTGCCAGCAGCTTAGTGGGCCGGGAGCAGTTCTTC. Residues: CASSLVGREQFF. Filled out from reference TRBV7-2 and TRBJ2-1, the complete variable domain reads GAGVSQSPSNKVTEKGKDVELRCDPISGHTALYWYRQSLGQGLEFLIYFQGNSAPDKSGLPSDRFSAERTGGSVSTLTIQRTQQEDSAVYLCASSLVGREQFFGPGTRLTVL.

The rearrangement uses TRBV28 and TRBJ2-7; tentative D call: TRBD2 (6 bases). Germline lookup yields CDR1 MDHEN and CDR2 SYDVKM. The V and J ends lost 3 bases and 1 base respectively, with 13 bases between them. The CDR3 runs to 15 residues. CDR3 sequence reads: CASSFFGGISYEQYF. In DNA, the CDR3 is TGTGCCAGCAGTTTTTTTGGAGGGATTTCCTACGAGCAGTACTTC.